This is a list of T cell receptor beta chains from one sample in a study of CD8 T cells in ankylosing spondylitis. Each CDR3 protein gets one entry after TCRdb re-called the 5' RACE reads with MiXCR. The sample lists more than 150,000 distinct CDR3 sequences; 10% to 15% were seen once. The sequenced sample consisted of blood, either unsorted or a sorted T cell fraction (not recorded which). All receptors come from a female donor with ankylosing spondylitis or in good health (not recorded which). Both conserved end residues are part of each CDR3. D genes are given only for firm matches. Clone size is stated in some rows and not others, as once, few, many or a class when expanded.

abundance	v_gene	j_gene	d_gene	CDR3nt	CDR3aa
-	TRBV5-1	TRBJ2-7	-	TGCGCCAGCAGCTCGTGGACGGGAGTGTATCCCGAGCAGTACTTC	CASSSWTGVYPEQYF
-	TRBV24-1	TRBJ2-1	TRBD2	TGTGCCACCAATGGCGGGAGCTATGAGCAGTTCTTC	CATNGGSYEQFF
many	TRBV11-1	TRBJ2-5	-	TGTGCCAGCAGCTTATTCCCGGCCCAAGAGACCCAGTACTTC	CASSLFPAQETQYF
few	TRBV23-1	TRBJ1-5	-	TGCGCCAGCAGTCAGCAAAACCAGCAGGGTACGGGAGCGGGGAATCAGCCCCAGCATTTT	CASSQQNQQGTGAGNQPQHF
many	TRBV6-1	TRBJ2-1	TRBD2	TGTGCCAGCAGTGAGCGGGAGGTCCACAATGAGCAGTTCTTC	CASSEREVHNEQFF
many	TRBV20-1	TRBJ1-2	-	TGCAGTGCTAGCTCAGCTAGTTATGGCTACACCTTC	CSASSASYGYTF
many	TRBV10-3	TRBJ1-3	-	TGTGCCATCAGTGTATCGGCCAGTAGAAACACCATATATTTT	CAISVSASRNTIYF
-	TRBV29-1	TRBJ1-2	-	TGCAGCGTTGGGGAACAGAACTATGGCTACACCTTC	CSVGEQNYGYTF
many	TRBV9	TRBJ2-2	-	TGTGCCAGCAGCGTAGCGGACAGCCCCACTTCCGGGGAGCTGTTTTTT	CASSVADSPTSGELFF
many	TRBV5-1	TRBJ2-7	TRBD1	TGCGCCAGCATGCAGGGGGTCGCCCACGAGCAGTACTTC	CASMQGVAHEQYF
few	TRBV5-1	TRBJ2-1	-	TGCGCCAGCAGCCGAGGGCTCGGGACTCTAAACAATGAGCAGTTCTTC	CASSRGLGTLNNEQFF
many	TRBV2	TRBJ2-2	-	TGTGCCGGACTATCATTGGGGGCAGACACCGGGGAGCTGTTTTTT	CAGLSLGADTGELFF
few	TRBV19	TRBJ2-1	TRBD1	TGTGCCAGTAGTGCGGGGACAGGGGCTGGCAATGAGCAGTTCTTC	CASSAGTGAGNEQFF
many	TRBV9	TRBJ2-1	TRBD2	TGTGCCAGCAGCGTAGTGACTAGCGAGGGTGAGCAGTTCTTC	CASSVVTSEGEQFF
many	TRBV7-3	TRBJ1-1	-	TGTGCCAGCAGCTTAAGAAACCCGACACCCTCTATGAAGGTTTTCTTT	CASSLRNPTPSMKVFF
many	TRBV28	TRBJ1-2	-	TGTGCCAGCAGCTTTGACAGCGCCTTCTATGGCTACACCTTC	CASSFDSAFYGYTF
many	TRBV9	TRBJ2-7	-	TGTGCCAGCAGCGTAGTTTCAGGGACTTCACCCTACGAGCAGTACTTC	CASSVVSGTSPYEQYF
-	TRBV3-1	TRBJ2-3	-	TGTGCCAGCAGCCAAGTGAGTGGAGGGCAAGCAGCAGATACGCAGTATTTT	CASSQVSGGQAADTQYF
-	TRBV4-1	TRBJ1-6	-	TGCGCCAGCAGCCAAGATAATGGTCGAGGGGTTTCACCCCTCCACTTT	CASSQDNGRGVSPLHF
many	TRBV7-2	TRBJ2-7	-	TGCGCCAGCAGCTTGGCCGGGGGCTACGAGCAGTACTTC	CASSLAGGYEQYF
many	TRBV6-4	TRBJ1-5	TRBD1	TGTGCCAGCAGCCGTCGACAGGGGACCTCCAATCAGCCCCAGCATTTT	CASSRRQGTSNQPQHF
-	TRBV11-2	TRBJ2-7	-	TGTGCCAGCAGCTTAGATCTTTCAGGGAACCCCTACGAGCAGTACTTC	CASSLDLSGNPYEQYF
many	TRBV28	TRBJ1-2	-	TGTGCCACCTCAGGACAGATCTATGGCTACACCTTC	CATSGQIYGYTF
many	TRBV28	TRBJ2-1	-	TGTGCCAGCCAAGGGACGGTGGGGAAGCAGTTCTTC	CASQGTVGKQFF